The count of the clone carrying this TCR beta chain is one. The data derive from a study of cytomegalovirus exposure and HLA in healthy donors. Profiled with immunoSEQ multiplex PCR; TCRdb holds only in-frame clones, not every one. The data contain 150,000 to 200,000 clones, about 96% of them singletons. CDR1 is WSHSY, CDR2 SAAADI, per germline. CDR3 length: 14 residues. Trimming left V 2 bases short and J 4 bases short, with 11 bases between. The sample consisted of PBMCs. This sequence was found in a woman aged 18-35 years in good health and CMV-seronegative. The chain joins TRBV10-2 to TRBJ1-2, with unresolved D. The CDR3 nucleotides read TGCGCCAGCAGTGAGAGAGCGGGGTTCTATGGCTACACCTTC. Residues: CASSERAGFYGYTF.